Following are 17 T cell receptor beta chains from one sample sequenced in a study of T-cell reconstitution after alpha-beta-depleted transplantation in children. This sample's TCRbeta library carried unique molecular identifier barcodes. TCRdb re-called the PCR reads with MiXCR, one entry per CDR3 protein. The sample lists about 980,000 distinct CDR3 sequences; about 31% were seen once. The sample here was PBMCs, mostly from graft donor cells, taken 360 days after TCRalphabeta/CD19-depleted stem cell transplant. Every receptor here comes from a boy in the first two years of life who had a stem cell transplant for SCID, so the T cells may come from the graft donor.

This clonotype was counted only a few times. The V and J genes are TRBV27 and TRBJ2-6; no clear D gene. The CDR3 is 18 amino acids. CDR1 is MNHEY, CDR2 SMNVEV, per germline (reference sequence). Trimming removed 1 base from V and 2 bases from J, with 15 bases in between. CDR3 loop: CASSLFGFYDTGANVLTF. As DNA, the CDR3 is TGTGCCAGCAGTTTATTCGGGTTCTATGACACTGGGGCCAACGTCCTGACTTTC.

This clonotype appeared a few times. CDR3 region: CASSQEGWRGLSYEQYF. DNA for the CDR3: TGTGCCAGCAGCCAAGAGGGATGGCGGGGCCTCTCCTACGAGCAGTACTTC. V usage is TRBV4-2 and J usage is TRBJ2-7; D is perhaps TRBD2 (6 bases). The V end was cut by 0 bases, the J end by 0 bases, with 15 bases between. This CDR3 contains 17 residues. The germline gives CDR1 LGHNA, CDR2 YNFKEQ.

The rearrangement uses TRBV18 and TRBJ2-3; 8 bases map to TRBD2. The CDR3 length is 15 residues. CDR1 KGHSH and CDR2 LQKENI come from the germline V gene. The V gene end was trimmed by 3 bases and the J gene end by 2 bases; junction bases not matched to a gene: 4. The chain's CDR3 is CASSPKRGNTDTQYF. The DNA for the CDR3 is TGTGCCAGCTCACCGAAGCGGGGGAACACAGATACGCAGTATTTT.

This clonotype was seen only a few times. J is TRBJ1-2 and V is TRBV12-3 or TRBV12-4; no clear D gene. CDR3 length equals 13 residues. The germline V and J ends were trimmed by 3 bases and 0 bases, with 5 bases remaining between them. This CDR3 is CASSFSANYGYTF. The DNA of the CDR3 is TGTGCCAGCAGTTTTTCCGCTAACTATGGCTACACCTTC.

This chain uses TRBV7-2 with TRBJ2-7; 7 bases agree with TRBD2. Trimming at V came to 3 bases and at J to 2 bases, leaving 7 bases not matched to a gene. The CDR3 has 15 residues. Germline-derived CDR1 and CDR2 are SGHTA and FQGNSA. Written as DNA, the CDR3 is TGTGCCAGCAGCTTGATGTGGGGGGGAACCTACGAGCAGTACTTC. Its protein product is CASSLMWGGTYEQYF.

The sample holds a few counts of this clonotype. The genes are TRBV5-1 and TRBJ2-1; TRBD1 is a possible D gene (5 bases). Germline lookup yields CDR1 SGHRS and CDR2 YFSETQ. The CDR3 totals 15 residues. V lost 4 bases and J 3 bases, leaving 14 bases between the germline ends. CDR3 DNA sequence: TGCGCCAGCAGCGTAGACAGTTTACTCTACAATGAGCAGTTCTTC. It is translated as CASSVDSLLYNEQFF. The complete variable domain, with remaining parts taken from reference TRBV5-1 and TRBJ2-1, reads KAGVTQTPRYLIKTRGQQVTLSCSPISGHRSVSWYQQTPGQGLQFLFEYFSETQRNKGNFPGRFSGRQFSNSRSEMNVSTLELGDSALYLCASSVDSLLYNEQFFGPGTRLTVL.

The CDR3 sequence is CASSVALAGFNEQFF. In DNA, the CDR3 is TGCGCCAGCAGCGTGGCCCTAGCGGGGTTCAATGAGCAGTTCTTC. The chain recombines TRBV5-1 with TRBJ2-1; 9 bases line up with TRBD2. Trimming removed 4 bases from V and 6 bases from J; junction bases left unmatched: 8. Per the germline V gene, CDR1 is SGHRS and CDR2 is YFSETQ. The CDR3 is 15 amino acids.

The chain has TRBV4-1 and TRBJ2-4; D gene ambiguous. Deletions cut 1 base from V and 0 bases from J, with 10 bases between. The CDR3 spans 16 residues. Germline loops: CDR1 MGHRA, CDR2 YSYEKL. The CDR3 region is CASSQVKALAKNIQYF. The CDR3 nucleotides read TGCGCCAGCAGCCAAGTAAAAGCGTTAGCCAAAAACATTCAGTACTTC.

V is TRBV7-6 and J is TRBJ2-2, with D maybe TRBD1 (5 bases). Germline V gene sequence: CDR1 SGHVS, CDR2 FNYEAQ. Trimming pared 5 bases from V and 3 bases from J, leaving 13 bases between. There are 15 residues in the CDR3. The CDR3 DNA reads as TGTGCCAGCAGCCAGCTTATCAGGGACACCGGGGAGCTGTTTTTT. Amino acid sequence: CASSQLIRDTGELFF.

This clonotype was recorded many times. The J gene is TRBJ2-2, the V gene TRBV7-6, with TRBD2 matching over 12 bases. Germline V gene data show CDR1 as SGHVS and CDR2 as FNYEAQ. The CDR3 covers 15 residues. V was clipped by 5 bases and J by 5 bases; unmatched bases: 3. CDR3 DNA: TGTGCCAGCAGCCCAGGACTAGCGGGGACCGGGGAGCTGTTTTTT. Residues: CASSPGLAGTGELFF.

This clonotype was picked up a small number of times. The V and J genes are TRBV11-2 and TRBJ2-3, with TRBD2 matching over 10 bases. Unmatched junction bases numbered 12, after V lost 0 bases and J lost 0 bases. The CDR3 is 20 residues long. Germline CDR1 SGHAT, CDR2 FQNNGV. The CDR3 region has the DNA TGTGCCAGCAGCTTAGACCCAGCGGGGGGGCCGATCTCTAGCACAGATACGCAGTATTTT. It encodes CASSLDPAGGPISSTDTQYF.

The V gene is TRBV3-1, the J gene TRBJ2-1; D might be TRBD1 (5 bases). The V end lost 4 bases, the J end lost 5 bases, and 21 bases lay between the germline ends. Germline lookup yields CDR1 LGHDT and CDR2 YNNKEL (reference sequence). CDR3 length: 17 residues. CDR3: CASSPQGKGLENNEQFF. CDR3 sequence (DNA): TGTGCCAGCAGCCCGCAGGGAAAGGGGCTGGAAAACAATGAGCAGTTCTTC.

The chain joins TRBV12-3 or TRBV12-4 to TRBJ1-1, with a tentative D call TRBD1 (5 bases). CDR3 length equals 14 residues. V was shortened by 3 bases and J by 5 bases, with 13 bases between the two germline ends. The CDR3 DNA reads as TGTGCCAGCAGTTTCACGGACAAGGTAACTGAAGCTTTCTTT. It specifies CASSFTDKVTEAFF.

This clonotype appeared a few times. The rearrangement uses TRBV3-1 and TRBJ2-5; D possibly corresponds to TRBD2 (5 bases). V gave up 0 bases and J gave up 4 bases, with 18 bases separating them. CDR3 size: 17 residues. Germline V gene data show CDR1 as LGHDT and CDR2 as YNNKEL (reference sequence). CDR3 residues: CASSQETGISVRETQYF. Written as DNA, the CDR3 is TGTGCCAGCAGCCAAGAGACGGGGATTTCGGTTCGAGAGACCCAGTACTTC.

The sample holds one count of this clonotype. V usage is TRBV20-1 and J usage is TRBJ2-6; no clear D. The CDR3 covers 19 residues. The germline V gene encodes CDR1 DFQATT and CDR2 SNEGSKA (reference sequence). Trimming cost V 2 bases and J 0 bases, with 20 bases left between them. The CDR3 bases are TGCAGTGCTAGAAAGGGAAAGACGTTTTGTTCCTCTGGGGCCAACGTCCTGACTTTC. Translated, it gives CSARKGKTFCSSGANVLTF.

This clonotype was detected only a few times. This rearrangement joins TRBV4-1 to TRBJ2-7; 12 bases are shared with TRBD1. Germline V gene sequence: CDR1 MGHRA, CDR2 YSYEKL. V dropped 5 bases and J dropped 0; count of bases not matched to a gene: 5. The CDR3 is made up of 16 amino acids. The CDR3 loop is CASSGTGGGSSYEQYF. CDR3 nucleotide sequence: TGCGCCAGCAGCGGGACAGGGGGCGGGAGCTCCTACGAGCAGTACTTC.

The chain has TRBV6-5 and TRBJ1-3; unclear D gene. Trimming left V 2 bases short and J 2 bases short, with 13 bases between. The CDR3 covers 16 residues. Germline V gives CDR1 MNHEY, CDR2 SVGAGI. The DNA for the CDR3 is TGTGCCAGCAGTTACGTCGGTGCCGGTCCTGGAAACACCATATATTTT. Its translation is CASSYVGAGPGNTIYF.